These 4 T cell receptor beta chains came from one sample sequenced in a study of human T cells and chemical hapten exposure. Time point specified: patch test 3, about 24 weeks after DPC sensitization. Noted treatment: therapeutic diphenylcyclopropenone sensitization with weekly scalp DPC. One entry per CDR3 protein results from TCRdb running MiXCR on the RACE reads. The repertoire holds approximately 97,000 distinct CDR3 sequences, with roughly 27% as singletons. Sequenced here: whole blood, sampled in connection with sensitization to the hapten diphenylcyclopropenone (DPC). The receptors were gathered from a man between 35 and 55 years old with alopecia areata. Some clones in this sample may be carry-over from other donors' samples.

This clonotype was detected a few times. The chain joins TRBV5-1 to TRBJ2-3; maybe TRBD2 (5 bases). The germline V gene encodes CDR1 SGHRS and CDR2 YFSETQ. The CDR3 contains 17 residues. Trimming left V 1 base short and J 0 bases short, with 15 bases between. This CDR3 reads CASSLRLRASSTDTQYF. The CDR3 DNA reads TGCGCCAGCAGCTTGCGGTTGAGGGCATCTAGCACAGATACGCAGTATTTT.

This chain links TRBV7-9 with TRBJ1-3, with D possibly being TRBD1 (5 bases). This CDR3 region has 16 residues. V was trimmed by 4 bases and J by 0 bases, leaving 13 bases between them. Germline V CDR1 and CDR2: SEHNR, FQNEAQ (reference sequence). The CDR3 here is CASSYSTGRSGNTIYF. In DNA form, the CDR3 reads TGTGCCAGCAGCTACAGCACAGGCCGCTCTGGAAACACCATATATTTT.

This rearrangement joins TRBV7-6 to TRBJ1-4; D gene uncertain. This CDR3 has 15 residues. Germline loops: CDR1 SGHVS, CDR2 FNYEAQ. The V end lost 5 bases, the J end lost 7 bases, and 17 bases lay between the germline ends. This CDR3 reads CASSPNRGPGEKLFF. CDR3 nucleotides: TGTGCCAGCAGCCCCAACCGAGGGCCAGGTGAAAAACTGTTTTTT.

This clonotype was found many times. V and J are TRBV3-1 and TRBJ2-7; 8 positions agree with TRBD1. The CDR3 extends over 15 amino acids. CDR1 is LGHDT and CDR2 is YNNKEL in the germline V gene (reference sequence). With 3 bases clipped from V and 1 base from J, the junction kept 5 bases outside the gene matches. The CDR3 nucleotides are TGTGCCAGCAGCCATCGACAGGGGTTATCCTACGAGCAGTACTTC. This codes for CASSHRQGLSYEQYF.